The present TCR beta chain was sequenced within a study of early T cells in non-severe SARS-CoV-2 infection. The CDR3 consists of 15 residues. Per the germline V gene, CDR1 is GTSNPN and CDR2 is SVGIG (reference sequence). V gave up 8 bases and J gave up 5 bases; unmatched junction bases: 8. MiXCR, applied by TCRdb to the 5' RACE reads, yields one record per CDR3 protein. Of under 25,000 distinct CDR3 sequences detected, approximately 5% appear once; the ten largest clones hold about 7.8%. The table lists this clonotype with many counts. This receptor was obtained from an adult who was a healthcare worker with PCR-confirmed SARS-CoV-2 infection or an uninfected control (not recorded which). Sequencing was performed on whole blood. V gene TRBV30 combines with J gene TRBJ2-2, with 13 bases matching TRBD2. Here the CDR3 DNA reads TGTGCCCTTGGGACTAGCGGGGAGATTACCGGGGAGCTGTTTTTT. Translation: CALGTSGEITGELFF.